This T cell receptor beta chain is drawn from a study of shared clonotypes between healthy human individuals. This CDR3 region has 11 residues. CDR1 and CDR2 (germline): DFQATT, SNEGSKA (reference sequence). V shed 5 bases, J shed 12 bases, and the junction held 6 bases outside the gene matches. Profiled with immunoSEQ multiplex PCR; TCRdb holds only in-frame clones, not every one. The data show under 1,100,000 clones, with about 80% seen just once and around 0.6% held by the top ten. The sequence was obtained from a man aged 18 to 30 in good health. Some clones in this sample may be carry-over from other donors' samples. Specimen: memory CD4+ T cells from PBMCs. The subset is: CD45RA-negative fraction. The genes are TRBV20-1 and TRBJ2-3; 9 bases line up with TRBD1. The CDR3 region is CSAWDRANQYF. In nucleotides, the CDR3 is TGCAGTGCTTGGGACAGGGCAAACCAGTATTTT.